The next 23 T cell receptor beta chains were all read from a single sample in a study of blood T cell repertoires in COVID-19. The protocol was immunoSEQ multiplex PCR, while the TCRdb copy is restricted to in-frame clones and leaves out a portion. The sample lists more than 85,000 clones, about 85% occurring once. The specimen sequenced was peripheral blood. These receptors originate from a human donor in a cohort sampled during active COVID-19.

J is TRBJ1-2 and V is TRBV4-1; D might be TRBD1 (5 bases). Per the germline V gene, CDR1 is MGHRA and CDR2 is YSYEKL. The V end lost 2 bases, the J end lost 6 bases, and 19 bases lay between the germline ends. The CDR3 is 16 residues long. The CDR3 sequence: CASSQRNLGREDGYTF. The CDR3 bases are TGCGCCAGCAGCCAACGCAACCTGGGGCGTGAGGATGGCTACACCTTC.

This clone was detected ten times or more. V and J are TRBV14 and TRBJ1-5, with 8 bases aligning to TRBD1. Germline V gene lookup returns CDR1 SGHDN and CDR2 FVKESK. The V gene end was trimmed by 4 bases and the J gene end by 2 bases; junction bases not matched to a gene: 1. This CDR3 comprises 14 residues. CDR3 nucleotide sequence: TGTGCCAGCAGCCCAGGGGGCGGCAATCAGCCCCAGCATTTT. Its translation is CASSPGGGNQPQHF.

This clone was counted once. CDR3 region: CASSFLGVSNYEQYF. The CDR3 DNA follows: TGTGCCAGCAGCTTTTTAGGGGTCTCCAACTACGAGCAGTACTTC. The chain employs TRBV7-2 and TRBJ2-7, with a tentative D call TRBD1 (5 bases). From germline, CDR1 is SGHTA and CDR2 FQGNSA. V was cut by 3 bases and J by 3 bases, with 15 bases left in between. The CDR3 has 15 residues.

V is TRBV6-2 or TRBV6-3 and J is TRBJ2-7, with 16 nucleotides matching TRBD2. The CDR3 contains 18 residues. V lost 5 bases and J lost 3; bases outside the gene matches: 10. The V gene's germline CDR1 is MNHEY and CDR2 SVGEGT. The CDR3 is CASSGPGTSGRAIYEQYF. CDR3 in DNA: TGTGCCAGCAGTGGTCCCGGGACTAGCGGGAGGGCAATCTACGAGCAGTACTTC.

V and J are TRBV13 and TRBJ1-1; D gene uncertain. CDR3 length equals 15 residues. Germline V gives CDR1 PRHDT, CDR2 FYEKMQ (reference sequence). The V end was cut by 5 bases, the J end by 1 base, with 14 bases between. CDR3: CASSKGRKGNTEAFF. Written as DNA, the CDR3 is TGTGCCAGCAGCAAAGGGAGAAAGGGGAACACTGAAGCTTTCTTT.

The gene calls are TRBV14 and TRBJ1-2; D unresolved. There are 13 residues in the CDR3. Trimming shortened V by 4 bases and J by 6 bases, and 12 bases separated the two germline ends. The germline V gene has CDR1 SGHDN and CDR2 FVKESK. The DNA of the CDR3 is TGTGCCAGCAGCCCGCGCTGGAGGGATGGCTACACCTTC. Protein product: CASSPRWRDGYTF.

In this sample, this clone turned up once. The gene calls are TRBV11-1 and TRBJ2-7, with TRBD1 identical over 9 bases. Germline assignment: CDR1 SGHAT and CDR2 FQDESV (reference sequence). Unmatched junction bases numbered 3, after V lost 2 bases and J lost 4 bases. This CDR3 is built from 14 residues. The CDR3 nucleotides are TGTGCCAGCAGCTTATACAGGGGGCTGTACGAGCAGTACTTC. Translation gives CASSLYRGLYEQYF.

This clone was seen a single time. This rearrangement joins TRBV6-5 to TRBJ2-5, with D uncertain. From germline, CDR1 is MNHEY and CDR2 SVGAGI. The CDR3 is 14 residues long. Deletions cut 2 bases from V and 1 base from J, with 8 bases between. CDR3 in amino acids: CASSYGPLQETQYF. CDR3 DNA sequence: TGTGCCAGCAGTTACGGCCCCCTCCAAGAGACCCAGTACTTC.

The chain combines TRBV9 with TRBJ2-2; TRBD1 might be the D (6 bases). V gave up 2 bases and J gave up 4 bases, with 15 bases separating them. CDR3 length: 16 residues. Germline V gene sequence: CDR1 SGDLS, CDR2 YYNGEE. The CDR3 loop is CASSVSGTSSTGELFF. CDR3 nucleotides: TGTGCCAGCAGCGTTTCCGGGACAAGCTCCACCGGGGAGCTGTTTTTT.

The chain joins TRBV7-9 to TRBJ2-7, with a tentative D call TRBD1 (5 bases). CDR1 and CDR2 (germline): SEHNR, FQNEAQ (reference sequence). CDR3 length: 16 amino acids. Trimming took off 3 bases at V and 5 bases at J, with 20 bases between the two ends. The CDR3 spells CASSFGRVVNKDEQYF. The CDR3, as DNA: TGTGCCAGCAGCTTTGGCAGGGTCGTTAATAAGGACGAGCAGTACTTC.

The count of this clone is one. J is TRBJ1-4 and V is TRBV5-1, with TRBD1 matching over 7 bases. CDR1 is SGHRS, CDR2 YFSETQ, per germline. With V trimmed by 5 bases and J by 5 bases, 9 bases remained unmatched. The CDR3 covers 15 residues. Written as DNA, the CDR3 is TGCGCCAGCAGTCGTTTCGGGACAGAGAATGAAAAACTGTTTTTT. Its translation is CASSRFGTENEKLFF.

The chain carries TRBV6-5 and TRBJ2-5, with a weak D call TRBD2 (5 bases). Trimming removed 5 bases from V and 2 bases from J, with 9 bases in between. Germline CDR1 and CDR2: MNHEY and SVGAGI. The CDR3 is 13 residues long. The CDR3 DNA follows: TGTGCCAGCAGTCGGGGTTGGCAAGAGACCCAGTACTTC. This codes for CASSRGWQETQYF.

The chain has TRBV27 and TRBJ2-7; a possible D gene is TRBD1 (6 bases). Germline V lookup: CDR1 MNHEY, CDR2 SMNVEV (reference sequence). V lost 3 bases and J lost 2, with 8 bases in between. The CDR3 covers 13 residues. The CDR3 loop reads CASSLRDTYEQYF. Here the CDR3 DNA reads TGTGCCAGCAGTTTGAGGGACACCTACGAGCAGTACTTC.

In this sample, this clone turned up once. This specimen includes other DNA sequences encoding the same CDR3. The rearrangement joins TRBV6-1 to TRBJ2-3; D is possibly TRBD2 (5 bases). The V end was cut by 1 base, the J end by 0 bases, with 5 bases between. Looked up from germline, CDR1 is MNHNS and CDR2 is SASEGT. The CDR3 is 14 amino acids. CDR3 residues: CASSEGGSTDTQYF. The CDR3 DNA follows: TGTGCCAGCAGTGAAGGCGGGAGCACAGATACGCAGTATTTT.

V gene TRBV15 combines with J gene TRBJ2-3, with 10 bases lining up with TRBD2. Trimming at V came to 4 bases and at J to 3 bases, leaving 16 bases not matched to a gene. CDR3 length: 19 amino acids. Germline V CDR1 and CDR2: LNHNV, YYDKDF (reference sequence). This CDR3 reads CATSKPVPTTSGFTDTQYF. CDR3 bases: TGTGCCACCAGCAAACCCGTGCCCACGACTAGCGGGTTTACAGATACGCAGTATTTT.

V and J are TRBV6-2 or TRBV6-3 and TRBJ1-1; D possibly corresponds to TRBD1 (5 bases). Trimming cost V 5 bases and J 1 base, with 5 bases left between them. The germline V gene has CDR1 MNHEY and CDR2 SVGEGT. The length of the CDR3 is 12 residues. CDR3 in DNA: TGTGCCAGCAGTCAGGGGAACACTGAAGCTTTCTTT. As protein: CASSQGNTEAFF.

The chain is built from TRBV5-1 and TRBJ1-1; D unresolved. This CDR3 has 16 residues. V shed 0 bases and J shed 0 bases, with 12 bases lying between them. Germline CDR1 is SGHRS and CDR2 is YFSETQ. The CDR3: CASSLGWRNLNTEAFF. The CDR3 nucleotides are TGCGCCAGCAGCTTGGGGTGGAGGAATTTGAACACTGAAGCTTTCTTT.

In its sample, this clone was seen a few times. V usage is TRBV2 and J usage is TRBJ2-3, with TRBD2 matching 8 bases. The CDR3 is made up of 16 amino acids. From germline, CDR1 is SNHLY and CDR2 FYNNEI. The trim removed 6 bases at V and 2 bases at J, leaving 10 bases unmatched. CDR3 protein: CASRETGLGNTDTQYF. In DNA form, the CDR3 reads TGTGCCAGCAGAGAGACGGGACTAGGCAACACAGATACGCAGTATTTT.

The chain combines TRBV4-1 with TRBJ1-2; TRBD1 aligns across 7 bases. There are 16 residues in the CDR3. CDR1 is MGHRA, CDR2 YSYEKL, per germline. The junction had 8 bases not matched to a gene; V was cut back by 4 bases and J by 0 bases. The CDR3 region has the DNA TGCGCCAGCAGCCGGACCCCGGGACAGCCTAACTATGGCTACACCTTC. Amino acid sequence: CASSRTPGQPNYGYTF.

The chain is built from TRBV6-6 and TRBJ1-2; D is undetermined. The ends were cut back, 8 bases at V and 7 bases at J, with 11 bases in the middle. CDR1 and CDR2 from the germline V gene are MNHNY and SVGAGI (reference sequence). The CDR3 consists of 11 residues. The chain's CDR3 is CASVYYFGYTF. Written as DNA, the CDR3 is TGTGCCAGCGTTTACTACTTTGGCTACACCTTC.

The CDR3 here is CASSSRGDSPLHF. The CDR3 DNA is TGTGCCAGCAGTTCCCGTGGAGATTCACCCCTCCACTTT. This chain connects TRBV5-4 to TRBJ1-6, with unresolved D. Per germline, CDR1 SGHNT and CDR2 YYREEE (reference sequence). This CDR3 has 13 amino acids. With 5 bases removed from V and 8 bases from J, the gap between germline ends came to 11 bases.

Written as DNA, the CDR3 is TGTGCCATCAGTGAGTCGAGGGACGGAACCTCGGGGGGGTTCTTT. Amino acid sequence: CAISESRDGTSGGFF. The V gene is TRBV10-3, the J gene TRBJ1-1; the D gene is possibly TRBD1 (5 bases). CDR1 and CDR2 (germline): ENHRY, SYGVKD. V was pared by 0 bases and J by 14 bases, with 22 bases between. The CDR3 is 15 residues long.

This chain connects TRBV6-5 to TRBJ2-5; tentative D call: TRBD1 (6 bases). V was trimmed by 5 bases and J by 5 bases, leaving 12 bases between them. This CDR3 is 13 amino acids long. Germline values: CDR1 MNHEY, CDR2 SVGAGI. CDR3 residues: CASSPGTLETQYF. Written as DNA, the CDR3 is TGTGCCAGCAGTCCAGGGACACTGGAGACCCAGTACTTC.